This TCR beta chain was retrieved from a study of T-cell memory formation after mild COVID-19. Study-wide context: There were largely donor-specific TCR clusters.

The germline CDR1 and CDR2 sequences are MGHDK and SYGVNS. The CDR3 spans 15 residues. The V end lost 6 bases, the J end lost 10 bases, and 24 bases lay between the germline ends. From the 5' RACE reads, TCRdb called clonotypes with MiXCR, one entry per CDR3 protein. The table has 450,000 or so distinct CDR3 sequences, 20% to 30% seen once; the top ten hold approximately 12%. For this clonotype: As yet, its antigen is unknown.

Points from the study as a whole: Clones which contracted sat mainly in CM and EM if CD4+, and in EMRA if CD8+. Confirmation was lacking for SARS-CoV-2 specificity of second-wave clones that peaked on day 37.

Sequenced material: PBMCs or a T cell subset sorted from them (not recorded which). This clonotype was sampled from an adult woman who had mild COVID-19 (a few samples of this study predate the infection). Cell type and time point are not known. The chain carries TRBV25-1 and TRBJ1-1, with D possibly being TRBD1 (6 bases). The CDR3 here is CASRAMGTSHGGAFF. The CDR3 nucleotides are TGTGCCAGCAGGGCGATGGGGACATCCCATGGGGGAGCTTTCTTT.